This T cell receptor (beta chain) was found in a study of blood T cell repertoires in COVID-19 (dated by TCRdb to about 2020). In the study overall: The collaborator samples originated in the United States, Italy and Spain and spanned the acute and convalescent phases of COVID-19. The repertoires were released in a freely available public database intended as a resource for research on the immune response to SARS-CoV-2. The material from the prospective study consisted of cDNA or gDNA derived from T cells, B-cell-depleted T cells, or PBMCs. Subjects who had been exposed to COVID-19, were actively infected with it, or had recovered from it provided the deeply sampled blood TCRbeta repertoires that made up the dataset. The samples were drawn from two sources: the first 160 participants of the ongoing ImmuneRACE study, and approximately 1,300 subjects contributed by 6 global collaborators. The sample metadata nearly always contained a de-identified subject ID, COVID-19 status, age in years and sex. Where HLA class I and class II types were available, the types were taken from metadata supplied by the sample provider, not from assay-based typing. The full study reports these points: Clinical and demographic metadata were provided uncurated, with the amount varying by source and participant.

Participants in the prospective study were aged about 18 to 90 years, lived in under 30 United States geographic areas, and enrolled through a virtual design. In the prospective study, participants were assigned to cohorts based on the clinical history participants reported in a screening survey and a study questionnaire. Each participant in the prospective study had whole blood, serum and a nasopharyngeal or oropharyngeal swab collected by mobile phlebotomists. Participants in the prospective study had the option to provide additional blood draws and questionnaires over a 2-month period. Before DNA extraction, blood samples from the prospective study were shipped at room temperature or frozen. TCRbeta CDR3 regions were amplified from genomic DNA by means of the immunoSEQ Assay, a bias-controlled multiplex PCR. The original methods were these. The number of nucleated cells in each sample was estimated by amplification of reference gene primers within the assay. To quantify the absolute abundance of each unique TCRbeta CDR3 rearrangement, sequence reads were collapsed and filtered. For each sample, productive Simpson clonality was calculated as the square root of Simpson's diversity index across productive rearrangements. Drawn from immuneACCESS, this table holds only the in-frame rearrangements with V and J called that TCRdb kept. Clones are partly lost; checked studies trace under half to an unresolved V gene and leave the rest unexplained. V and J calls and clone size are given by that table; D and trimming were obtained from the DNA. The sample includes some 240,000 clones, with approximately 83% observed a single time. The top ten constitute approximately 3.5% of the sample.

For this clone: Its specific antigen is unknown. Nothing much larger sits one base from this clone, and base qualities are not available.

Cut back by 7 bases and 0 bases, the V and J ends lie 10 bases apart. The CDR1 and CDR2 encoded by the germline V gene are MDHEN and SYDVKM. The CDR3 measures 14 amino acids from cysteine to phenylalanine. Just CDR3 DNA is preserved here, 42 bases in frame from base 1. The TCR originated in a woman between 40 and 50 years old with acute COVID-19. Sequenced sample: PBMCs or T cells enriched from blood (not recorded which). The chain employs TRBV28 and TRBJ2-1; TRBD2 is possibly the D segment (7 matching bases). The CDR3 amino acid sequence is: CASKGDYSYNEQFF. The base sequence is TGTGCCAGCAAGGGGGACTACTCCTACAATGAGCAGTTCTTC.